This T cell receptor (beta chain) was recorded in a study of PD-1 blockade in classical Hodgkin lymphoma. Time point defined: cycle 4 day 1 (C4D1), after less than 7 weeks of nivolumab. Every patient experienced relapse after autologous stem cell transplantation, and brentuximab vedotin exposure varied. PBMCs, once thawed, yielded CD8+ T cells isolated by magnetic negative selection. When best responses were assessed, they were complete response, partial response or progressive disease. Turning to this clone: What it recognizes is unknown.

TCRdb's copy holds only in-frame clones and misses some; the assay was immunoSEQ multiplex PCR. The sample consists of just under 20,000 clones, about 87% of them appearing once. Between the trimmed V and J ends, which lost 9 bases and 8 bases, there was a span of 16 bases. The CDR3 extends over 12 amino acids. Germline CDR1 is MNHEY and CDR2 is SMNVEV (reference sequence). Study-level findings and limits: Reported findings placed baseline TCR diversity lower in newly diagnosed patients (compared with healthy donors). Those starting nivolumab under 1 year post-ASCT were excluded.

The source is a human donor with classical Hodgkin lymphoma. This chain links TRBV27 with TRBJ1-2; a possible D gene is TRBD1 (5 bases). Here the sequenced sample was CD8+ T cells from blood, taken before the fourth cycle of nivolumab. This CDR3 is CASFRAPDGYTF. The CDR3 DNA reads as TGTGCCAGTTTCAGGGCCCCGGACGGCTACACCTTC.